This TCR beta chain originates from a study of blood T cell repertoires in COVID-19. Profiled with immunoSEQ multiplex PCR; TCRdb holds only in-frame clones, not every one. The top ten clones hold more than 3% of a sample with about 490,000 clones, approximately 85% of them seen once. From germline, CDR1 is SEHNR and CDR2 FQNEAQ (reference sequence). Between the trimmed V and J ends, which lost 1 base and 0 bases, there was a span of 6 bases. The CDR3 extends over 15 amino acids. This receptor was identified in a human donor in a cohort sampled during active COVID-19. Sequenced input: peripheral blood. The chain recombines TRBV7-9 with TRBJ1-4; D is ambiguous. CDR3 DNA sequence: TGTGCCAGCAGCTTAGAGCGGTCAACTAATGAAAAACTGTTTTTT. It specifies CASSLERSTNEKLFF.